This TCR beta chain was found in a study of Ad26.COV2.S vaccination and SARS-CoV-2 variants. Looking at the study overall: Intramuscular Ad26.COV2.S doses were given once or twice, 56 days apart.

Treatment of the sample: around 19 received Ad26.COV2.S at low or high dose, single or two shots; about 5 received placebo; per-sample allocation not given. Each sample was drawn 63 days after the first injection (of vaccine or placebo). Profiling relied on immunoSEQ multiplex PCR, and the TCRdb table lists in-frame clones only, not all of them. The data hold some 340,000 clones, with roughly 80% observed a single time. This CDR3 has 12 residues. Trimming pared 0 bases from V and 3 bases from J, leaving 3 bases between. Germline-derived CDR1 and CDR2 are SGDLS and YYNGEE. The sequencing here drew on peripheral blood, taken in a trial of Ad26.COV2.S vaccine versus placebo. The TCR comes from a person between 18 and 65 years old who received the Ad26.COV2.S COVID-19 vaccine or a placebo. This sequence joins TRBV9 and TRBJ1-1; no definite D call. The CDR3 protein is CASSVGHTEAFF. The CDR3 DNA reads as TGTGCCAGCAGCGTAGGACACACTGAAGCTTTCTTT.